This T cell receptor (beta chain) was sequenced in a study of beta chain features in type 1 diabetes. By way of CD45RO/CCR7/CD25/CD127/CD95/CD27, the CD4+ regulatory, stem cell-like memory, central memory and naive cells were sorted. Expressed TCRB transcripts were sequenced because the isolated RNA had all been reverse transcribed beforehand. The assay was immunoSEQ multiplex PCR, and TCRdb's table has in-frame clones only and misses some. The table shows about 320,000 clones, with 14% occurring only once. This clone occurred a few times. The clonotype comes from a man aged 30 to 45 in good health. Sequencing was done on a sample of central memory CD4+ T cells from blood.

In nucleotides, the CDR3 is TGCGCCAGCAGCCAAGGGTGGGGTGGCTACACCTTC. Translated, it gives CASSQGWGGYTF. V usage is TRBV4-1 and J usage is TRBJ1-2; D not certain. Looked up from germline, CDR1 is MGHRA and CDR2 is YSYEKL. CDR3 length equals 12 residues. Trimming cost V 1 base and J 7 bases, with 7 bases left between them.